Each of the 22 T cell receptor beta chains below was sequenced from the same sample in a study of blood T cell repertoires in COVID-19. The repertoire was sequenced with immunoSEQ multiplex PCR; TCRdb's copy has only in-frame clones and lacks some. The profile shows roughly 130,000 clones, around 87% of them singletons. Input material: peripheral blood. The receptors shown here come from a woman aged 55-70 years with acute or convalescent COVID-19.

The chain recombines TRBV21-1 with TRBJ1-5; TRBD1 is taken as the D call from the table, unchecked against the DNA. TRBV21-1 corresponds to a pseudogene. The length of the CDR3 is 22 residues. This CDR3 is CASSKDVEEGRGHPPHGQPQHF. The CDR3 bases are TGTGCCAGCAGCAAAGACGTAGAAGAGGGCAGGGGGCATCCACCTCACGGTCAGCCCCAGCATTTT.

The chain links TRBV28 to TRBJ1-2; a possible D gene is TRBD1 (5 bases). V was clipped by 11 bases and J by 5 bases, with 18 bases between them. CDR1 MDHEN and CDR2 SYDVKM come from the germline V gene. The CDR3 is 13 residues long. The CDR3 sequence: CAGGTGRSYGYTF. As DNA, the CDR3 is TGTGCCGGCGGGACGGGACGGAGTTATGGCTACACCTTC.

The chain joins TRBV19 to TRBJ2-2, with 12 bases fitting TRBD2. The germline CDR1 and CDR2 sequences are LNHDA and SQIVND (reference sequence). CDR3 length: 21 amino acids. With V trimmed by 6 bases and J by 5 bases, 22 bases remained unmatched. In DNA, the CDR3 is TGTGCCAGTAGATCCCAGGGTCGCTGGGCTAGCGGGAGGGCGGCGACCGGGGAGCTGTTTTTT. Protein: CASRSQGRWASGRAATGELFF.

This rearrangement joins TRBV5-4 to TRBJ1-3, with D unclear. Trimming removed 3 bases from V and 2 bases from J, with 12 bases in between. Germline V gene sequence: CDR1 SGHNT, CDR2 YYREEE (reference sequence). This CDR3 has 15 amino acids. The CDR3: CASSSPGHPGNTIYF. The DNA of the CDR3 is TGTGCCAGCAGCTCACCGGGTCACCCTGGAAACACCATATATTTT.

This rearrangement joins TRBV6-5 to TRBJ2-7; 7 bases fit TRBD1. Germline values: CDR1 MNHEY, CDR2 SVGAGI. The CDR3 consists of 12 residues. V shed 6 bases and J 7 bases; nucleotides not matched to a gene: 6. The CDR3 coding sequence is TGTGCCAGCAGCGACAGGGTGGGTGAGCAGTACGTC. This codes for CASSDRVGEQYV.

V is TRBV7-8 and J is TRBJ2-5; 13 positions match TRBD2. J gave up 5 bases and V 5 bases, and 8 bases lay outside the gene matches. The germline CDR1 and CDR2 sequences are SGHVS and FQNEAQ. This CDR3 contains 16 residues. The CDR3 is CASSRILAGGPETQYF. CDR3 coding DNA: TGTGCCAGCAGCCGGATACTAGCGGGAGGGCCGGAGACCCAGTACTTC.

The V and J genes are TRBV2 and TRBJ1-3, with 8 bases matching TRBD1. CDR1 and CDR2 from the germline V gene are SNHLY and FYNNEI. This CDR3 has 15 amino acids. Losses at the gene ends were 6 bases for V and 4 bases for J; bases not matched to a gene: 8. CDR3 nucleotides: TGTGCCAGCAGACCTAGACAGGGGCAAGGAAACACCATATATTTT. It encodes CASRPRQGQGNTIYF.

The chain is built from TRBV6-2 or TRBV6-3 and TRBJ1-2; a weak D match, TRBD1 (6 bases). V lost 2 bases to trimming and J lost 8 bases, with 12 bases between them. This CDR3 has 13 amino acids. Germline CDR1 reads MNHEY; CDR2 reads SVGEGT. The CDR3 nucleotides read TGTGCCAGCAGTTACGGGGACACGGGGGGCTACACCTTC. Its translation is CASSYGDTGGYTF.

V is TRBV4-1 and J is TRBJ1-2, with D maybe TRBD1 (6 bases). CDR1 and CDR2 (germline): MGHRA, YSYEKL. Trimming took off 0 bases at V and 7 bases at J, with 15 bases between the two ends. This CDR3 is built from 15 residues. For the CDR3, the DNA is TGCGCCAGCAGCCAAGATAGGGCAGGGGTTGGTGGCTACACCTTC. Encoded protein: CASSQDRAGVGGYTF.

The V gene is TRBV4-1, the J gene TRBJ2-7; D gene unclear. V was pared by 1 base and J by 2 bases, with 12 bases between. This CDR3 spans 15 amino acids. CDR1 and CDR2 from the germline V gene are MGHRA and YSYEKL. The CDR3 reads CASSQAPSTTYEQYF. CDR3 in DNA: TGCGCCAGCAGCCAAGCACCCTCTACGACCTACGAGCAGTACTTC.

J is TRBJ1-2 and V is TRBV7-9; tentative D call: TRBD1 (5 bases). The ends were cut back, 5 bases at V and 0 bases at J, with 10 bases in the middle. The CDR3 length is 14 residues. Germline CDR1 reads SEHNR; CDR2 reads FQNEAQ (reference sequence). In nucleotides, the CDR3 is TGTGCCAGCAGCCCAGGGTTGTCTAACTATGGCTACACCTTC. The encoded protein is CASSPGLSNYGYTF.

J is TRBJ2-6 and V is TRBV6-5, with 7 nucleotides matching TRBD1. V shed 2 bases and J 2 bases; nucleotides not matched to a gene: 3. CDR1 and CDR2 from the germline V gene are MNHEY and SVGAGI. The CDR3 sequence is 16 residues long. The DNA for the CDR3 is TGTGCCAGCAGTTACCCGACAGGGACTGGGGCCAACGTCCTGACTTTC. It yields the protein CASSYPTGTGANVLTF.

This clone has just a few counts. The chain uses TRBV11-2 and TRBJ1-6, with 11 bases identical to TRBD1. This CDR3 has 17 residues. V was clipped by 4 bases and J by 7 bases; unmatched bases: 9. The V gene's germline CDR1 is SGHAT and CDR2 FQNNGV. The CDR3 reads CASSSSGQGVWNSPLHF. The CDR3 DNA is TGTGCCAGCAGCTCGTCGGGACAGGGGGTATGGAATTCACCCCTCCACTTT.

The chain is built from TRBV2 and TRBJ1-1, with D possibly TRBD1 on 5 matching bases. This CDR3 region has 15 residues. Germline V gene data show CDR1 as SNHLY and CDR2 as FYNNEI. Deletions cut 8 bases from V and 6 bases from J, with 22 bases between. The CDR3 DNA follows: TGTGCCAGCGGCGTAGCGGGGCGTTTTAACGCTGAAGCTTTCTTT. This encodes CASGVAGRFNAEAFF.

This clone is a singleton in its sample. The chain links TRBV6-1 to TRBJ1-6; a weak D match, TRBD1 (5 bases). Per germline, CDR1 MNHNS and CDR2 SASEGT. The germline V and J ends were trimmed by 0 bases and 4 bases, with 13 bases remaining between them. CDR3 length equals 17 residues. The CDR3 loop reads CASSEARGGPYNSPLHF. In DNA form, the CDR3 reads TGTGCCAGCAGTGAAGCAAGGGGAGGTCCATATAATTCACCCCTCCACTTT.

This clone was seen only a few times. The chain combines TRBV2 with TRBJ2-7; tentative D call: TRBD1 (6 bases). V lost 2 bases and J 5 bases, leaving 10 bases between the germline ends. Germline assignment: CDR1 SNHLY and CDR2 FYNNEI. This CDR3 contains 13 residues. CDR3 sequence (DNA): TGTGCCAGCAGTGAACAGGGGTCCAACGAGCAGTACGTC. This encodes CASSEQGSNEQYV.

V is TRBV6-1 and J is TRBJ2-5; TRBD2 aligns across 10 bases. The CDR3 totals 16 residues. Germline V gene lookup returns CDR1 MNHNS and CDR2 SASEGT. V gave up 4 bases and J gave up 5 bases; unmatched junction bases: 10. The CDR3 reads CASSGISGRSLETQYF. CDR3 coding DNA: TGTGCCAGCAGTGGGATTAGCGGGAGGTCATTGGAGACCCAGTACTTC.

The V and J genes are TRBV2 and TRBJ1-5; D uncertain. The V gene lost 2 bases and the J gene lost 2 bases, with 7 bases spanning the gap. The CDR3 covers 14 residues. Germline CDR1 and CDR2: SNHLY and FYNNEI. The CDR3: CASSELQGNQPQHF. Here the CDR3 DNA reads TGTGCCAGCAGTGAACTGCAGGGCAATCAGCCCCAGCATTTT.

A remark on this clone: An end of the junction differs from the germline gene, which may be a read error. The chain combines TRBV28 with TRBJ2-7; possible D gene TRBD1, 5 bases. The CDR3 has 13 amino acids. Germline V gene data show CDR1 as MDHEN and CDR2 as SYDVKM. The CDR3 here is CASSPDDRISLIF. In DNA, the CDR3 is TGTGCCAGCAGTCCTGATGACAGAATCTCTTTAATCTTC.

The chain couples TRBV5-1 to TRBJ1-2, with D tentatively TRBD1 (6 bases). The CDR3 extends over 13 amino acids. V gave up 4 bases and J gave up 8 bases, with 15 bases separating them. Looked up from germline, CDR1 is SGHRS and CDR2 is YFSETQ. The CDR3 loop reads CASSVTQGPGYTF. CDR3 bases: TGCGCCAGCAGCGTGACCCAGGGGCCCGGCTACACCTTC.

The rearrangement links TRBV7-6 to TRBJ2-3; possible D gene TRBD2, 5 bases. Per germline, CDR1 SGHVS and CDR2 FNYEAQ. V dropped 1 base and J dropped 0 bases, with 5 bases sitting between them. The CDR3 length is 14 residues. The CDR3 DNA follows: TGTGCCAGCAGCTTAGGGACTAGCACAGATACGCAGTATTTT. Its translation is CASSLGTSTDTQYF.

This clone was recorded only once. The gene calls are TRBV3-1 (or the pseudogene TRBV3-2) and TRBJ2-5, with 9 bases lining up with TRBD2. The germline V gene encodes CDR1 LGHDT and CDR2 YNNKEL (reference sequence). The trim removed 4 bases at V and 4 bases at J, leaving 10 bases unmatched. The CDR3 extends over 16 amino acids. The CDR3 coding sequence is TGTGCCAGCAGCCCAGGTAGCGGGAGATCCGGAGAGACCCAGTACTTC. Amino acids: CASSPGSGRSGETQYF.